Sequencing of this T cell receptor beta chain was carried out in a study of identical twins. This CDR3 contains 13 residues. Germline V CDR1 and CDR2: MNHEY, SMNVEV (reference sequence). Trimming cost V 6 bases and J 0 bases, with 9 bases left between them. TCRdb re-derived calls from the 5' RACE reads in MiXCR, one entry per CDR3 protein. The table has approximately 490,000 distinct CDR3 sequences, more than 20% seen once. This same sample was also part of a study on yellow fever vaccine responses in identical twins.

Sequencing was carried out using CD4+ T cells sorted from blood. This TCR was recovered from a woman aged 18-29 years in good health. The gene calls are TRBV27 and TRBJ2-7; weak D call: TRBD2 (6 bases). In nucleotides, the CDR3 is TGTGCCAGCAGCGGAGGGAGCTCCTACGAGCAGTACTTC. It encodes CASSGGSSYEQYF.